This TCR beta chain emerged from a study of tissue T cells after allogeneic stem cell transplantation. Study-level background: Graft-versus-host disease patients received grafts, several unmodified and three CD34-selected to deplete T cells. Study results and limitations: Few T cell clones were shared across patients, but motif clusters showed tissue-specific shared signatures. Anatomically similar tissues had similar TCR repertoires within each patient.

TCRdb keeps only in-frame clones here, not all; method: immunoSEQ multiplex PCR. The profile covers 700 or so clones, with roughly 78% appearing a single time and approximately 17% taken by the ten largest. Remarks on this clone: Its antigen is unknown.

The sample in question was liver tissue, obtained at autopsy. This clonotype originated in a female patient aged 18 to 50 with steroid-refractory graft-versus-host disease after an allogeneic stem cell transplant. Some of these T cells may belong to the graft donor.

The DNA for the CDR3 is TGTGCCAGCAGCCAAGATCGGGATGAGCAGTTCTTC. Protein sequence: CASSQDRDEQFF. The chain is built from TRBV4-2 and TRBJ2-1; no clear D gene. Germline V gene data show CDR1 as LGHNA and CDR2 as YNFKEQ. The CDR3 consists of 12 residues. With 0 bases removed from V and 8 bases from J, the gap between germline ends came to 5 bases.